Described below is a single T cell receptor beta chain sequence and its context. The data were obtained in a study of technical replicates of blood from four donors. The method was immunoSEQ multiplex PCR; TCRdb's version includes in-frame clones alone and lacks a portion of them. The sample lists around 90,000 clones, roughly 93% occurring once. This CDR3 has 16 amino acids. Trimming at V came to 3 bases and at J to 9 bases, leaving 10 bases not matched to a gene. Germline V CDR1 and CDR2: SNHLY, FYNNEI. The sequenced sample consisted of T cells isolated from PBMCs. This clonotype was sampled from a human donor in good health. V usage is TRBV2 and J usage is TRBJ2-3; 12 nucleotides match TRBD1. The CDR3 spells CASSEISGQGAITQYF. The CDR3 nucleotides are TGTGCCAGCAGTGAGATTTCGGGACAGGGGGCAATAACGCAGTATTTT.